The 21 T cell receptor beta chains below were found in one sample sequenced in a study of regulatory T cells in long-lasting Graves disease. The time point is: persistent/refractory GD, antithyroid drugs over 5 years with positive TRAb. PBMCs were the source of the RNA used for TCR sequencing. Both iRepertoire HTBI primers and Arm-PCR of CDR3 regions were used to build the TCR beta libraries. TCRdb fed the multiplex PCR reads into MiXCR, producing one record per CDR3 protein. The sample lists approximately 470,000 distinct CDR3 sequences, around 21% seen once, with about 8.3% in the top ten. Sequences were derived from peripheral blood mononuclear cells (PBMCs), sampled when the disease was refractory, from a patient treated with antithyroid drugs. The receptors stem from a female donor with Graves disease.

This clonotype was seen a handful of times. This could be a read error, since a much larger clone is one nucleotide away. This chain connects TRBV2 to TRBJ2-5, with 8 bases identical to TRBD2. The J segment lost 5 bases and the V segment lost 1 base, leaving 12 bases of the junction unmatched. CDR3 length equals 17 residues. The germline gives CDR1 SNHLY, CDR2 FYNNEI. The CDR3 DNA reads as TGTGCCAGCAGTGAAGTGCGGGAGGCGGGACCGAGGGAGACCCAGTACTTC. Its translation: CASSEVREAGPRETQYF.

The sample holds many counts of this clonotype. The rearrangement links TRBV2 to TRBJ2-7; D gene ambiguous. The CDR3 extends over 11 amino acids. Germline V gene sequence: CDR1 SNHLY, CDR2 FYNNEI. The V end was cut by 2 bases, the J end by 4 bases, with 3 bases between. CDR3 sequence (DNA): TGTGCCAGCAGTGAACAGTACGAGCAGTACTTC. This encodes CASSEQYEQYF. Full variable domain (missing parts from reference TRBV2 and TRBJ2-7): EPEVTQTPSHQVTQMGQEVILRCVPISNHLYFYWYRQILGQKVEFLVSFYNNEISEKSEIFDDQFSVERPDGSNFTLKIRSTKLEDSAMYFCASSEQYEQYFGPGTRLTVT.

This clonotype was seen many times. The chain uses TRBV3-1 and TRBJ1-1, with 8 bases identical to TRBD1. The length of the CDR3 is 16 residues. J was trimmed by 0 bases and V by 3 bases; bases with no gene match: 6. Germline assignment: CDR1 LGHDT and CDR2 YNNKEL (reference sequence). The chain's CDR3 is CASSHGQGVMNTEAFF. In DNA form, the CDR3 reads TGTGCCAGCAGCCATGGACAGGGAGTTATGAACACTGAAGCTTTCTTT.

The chain combines TRBV6-1 with TRBJ2-7; TRBD1 might be the D (6 bases). Trimming stripped 7 bases from V and 3 bases from J, with 19 bases between. In germline, CDR1 is MNHNS, CDR2 SASEGT. The CDR3 has 15 residues. Written as DNA, the CDR3 is TGTGCCAGCATCTCGGGACATTACACCCTCTACGAGCAGTACTTC. It translates to CASISGHYTLYEQYF.

This clonotype has a handful of counts. This chain uses TRBV7-2 with TRBJ2-7; D gene uncertain. Germline V gene data show CDR1 as SGHTA and CDR2 as FQGNSA. The CDR3 extends over 13 amino acids. The V gene lost 2 bases and the J gene lost 9 bases, with 14 bases spanning the gap. This CDR3 reads CASSLPFGRLQYF. CDR3 DNA sequence: TGTGCCAGCAGCTTACCCTTCGGCAGATTGCAGTACTTC.

The chain uses TRBV6-1 and TRBJ1-2; no firm D call. The germline V gene encodes CDR1 MNHNS and CDR2 SASEGT. The V and J ends lost 1 base and 8 bases respectively, with 11 bases between them. CDR3 length: 13 amino acids. The CDR3 DNA sequence: TGTGCCAGCAGTGAAGGAATTGAAGGAGGCTACACCTTC. Translation gives CASSEGIEGGYTF.

There are a few counts of this clonotype. The V and J genes are TRBV4-3 and TRBJ1-2; D not certain. Germline V gene lookup returns CDR1 LGHNA and CDR2 YSLEER. The CDR3 loop spans 13 amino acids. Trimming took off 4 bases at V and 8 bases at J, with 14 bases between the two ends. DNA for the CDR3: TGCGCCAGCAGCCTCGGCCCGACTAGGGGCTACACCTTC. The encoded protein is CASSLGPTRGYTF.

The V and J genes are TRBV11-2 and TRBJ2-1; a possible D gene is TRBD2 (7 bases). Per the germline V gene, CDR1 is SGHAT and CDR2 is FQNNGV. V shed 3 bases and J shed 3 bases, with 15 bases lying between them. CDR3 size: 16 residues. CDR3 nucleotide sequence: TGTGCCAGCAGCTTGTCAGGCGGGGGCCTCTACAATGAGCAGTTCTTC. Residues: CASSLSGGGLYNEQFF.

This clonotype was detected many times. The chain carries TRBV6-5 and TRBJ1-1, with D perhaps TRBD1 (6 bases). The ends were cut back, 3 bases at V and 1 base at J, with 15 bases in the middle. The CDR3 has 16 amino acids. CDR1 is MNHEY and CDR2 is SVGAGI in the germline V gene. CDR3 protein: CASSYRGQLENTEAFF. In DNA, the CDR3 is TGTGCCAGCAGTTATCGCGGACAGCTTGAGAACACTGAAGCTTTCTTT.

The chain employs TRBV20-1 and TRBJ2-7; weak D call: TRBD1 (6 bases). The germline V gene encodes CDR1 DFQATT and CDR2 SNEGSKA (reference sequence). Trimming cost V 6 bases and J 4 bases, with 13 bases left between them. The CDR3 length is 12 residues. CDR3 in amino acids: CSASTGSYEQYF. The CDR3 DNA reads as TGCAGTGCAAGTACAGGGTCGTACGAGCAGTACTTC.

The chain joins TRBV18 to TRBJ2-5; tentatively, D is TRBD2 (6 bases). The CDR3 consists of 13 residues. V lost 4 bases and J lost 7, with 13 bases in between. CDR1 KGHSH and CDR2 LQKENI come from the germline V gene. The CDR3 sequence is CASSQALEGTQYF. The CDR3 nucleotides read TGTGCCAGCTCACAGGCTCTGGAGGGGACCCAGTACTTC.

J is TRBJ2-5 and V is TRBV25-1; TRBD2 aligns across 8 bases. The trim removed 5 bases at V and 2 bases at J, leaving 4 bases unmatched. The V gene's germline CDR1 is MGHDK and CDR2 SYGVNS. The CDR3 covers 14 residues. The CDR3 sequence: CASSSGGDQETQYF. The CDR3 coding sequence is TGTGCCAGCAGTTCGGGGGGGGATCAAGAGACCCAGTACTTC.

This clonotype has at least ten counts. This chain uses TRBV28 with TRBJ1-5; tentatively, D is TRBD1 (6 bases). The germline V and J ends were trimmed by 8 bases and 2 bases, with 13 bases remaining between them. The CDR3 spans 14 residues. Germline V gene lookup returns CDR1 MDHEN and CDR2 SYDVKM. CDR3 in amino acids: CASQGGGRNQPQHF. The CDR3 DNA is TGTGCCAGCCAGGGAGGGGGGCGCAATCAGCCCCAGCATTTT.

The rearrangement uses TRBV28 and TRBJ2-1; 11 bases match TRBD1. This CDR3 has 17 amino acids. Looked up from germline, CDR1 is MDHEN and CDR2 is SYDVKM. V shed 4 bases, J shed 6 bases, and the junction held 11 bases outside the gene matches. Here the CDR3 reads CASSWTGGSGSSNEQFF. The CDR3 DNA reads TGTGCCAGCAGTTGGACAGGGGGCAGCGGGAGTTCCAATGAGCAGTTCTTC.

The table lists this clonotype with a count of one. At one end, the junction sequence differs from germline, possibly due to a read error. The rearrangement uses TRBV6-2 or TRBV6-3 and TRBJ2-7; D remains ambiguous. The CDR3 spans 13 residues. Germline values: CDR1 MNHEY, CDR2 SVGEGT. CDR3 region: CAGSYTPNYEQYF. For the CDR3, the DNA is TGTGCCGGCAGTTACACGCCAAACTACGAGCAGTACTTC.

This clonotype was recorded many times. The CDR3 loop is CASSQDKGTGTQETQYF. The CDR3 DNA follows: TGTGCCAGCAGCCAAGATAAAGGGACAGGGACCCAAGAGACCCAGTACTTC. The chain recombines TRBV3-1 with TRBJ2-5; 9 nucleotides agree with TRBD1. Trimming removed 0 bases from V and 1 base from J; junction bases left unmatched: 6. CDR1 LGHDT and CDR2 YNNKEL come from the germline V gene (reference sequence). There are 17 residues in the CDR3.

This chain connects TRBV20-1 to TRBJ1-5; a weak D match, TRBD1 (5 bases). Germline V CDR1 and CDR2: DFQATT, SNEGSKA (reference sequence). Between the trimmed V and J ends, which lost 6 bases and 3 bases, there was a span of 12 bases. The CDR3 has 13 residues. CDR3 sequence (DNA): TGCAGTGCCCGCAGGGATTCCAATCAGCCCCAGCATTTT. Its translation is CSARRDSNQPQHF.

As regards this clonotype: A much larger clone differs by one base, so this may be a read error. The chain couples TRBV10-3 to TRBJ2-7; 10 nucleotides align to TRBD1. This CDR3 has 12 residues. Germline values: CDR1 ENHRY, CDR2 SYGVKD. The junction had 8 bases not matched to a gene; V was cut back by 11 bases and J by 7 bases. This CDR3 reads CAVGQGVVEQYF. The CDR3 DNA reads TGTGCCGTCGGACAGGGGGTAGTGGAGCAGTACTTC.

This clonotype appeared a few times. This chain links TRBV20-1 with TRBJ2-2; the D call may be TRBD1 or TRBD2 (5 bases each). With 4 bases removed from V and 3 bases from J, the gap between germline ends came to 9 bases. The CDR3 covers 13 residues. Germline V gene sequence: CDR1 DFQATT, CDR2 SNEGSKA (reference sequence). CDR3 DNA sequence: TGCAGTGCTACAGAGGGACACACCGGGGAGCTGTTTTTT. Translated, it gives CSATEGHTGELFF.

The V and J genes are TRBV28 and TRBJ1-6, with TRBD1 identical over 10 bases. The germline V gene has CDR1 MDHEN and CDR2 SYDVKM. V lost 5 bases, J lost 9 bases, and 13 bases stayed unmatched. The CDR3 covers 17 residues. In DNA, the CDR3 is TGTGCCAGCAGTATACTCCTCTGGGGACAGGGGATTTCACCCCTCCACTTT. This translates into CASSILLWGQGISPLHF.

V usage is TRBV5-1 and J usage is TRBJ2-7, with 9 bases aligning to TRBD1. The V segment lost 4 bases and the J segment 0 bases; nucleotides outside the gene matches: 14. In germline, CDR1 is SGHRS, CDR2 YFSETQ. This CDR3 is built from 18 residues. CDR3 in DNA: TGCGCCAGCAGCAAATTCCCCCCCCGGGACAGGGACTCCTACGAGCAGTACTTC. This encodes CASSKFPPRDRDSYEQYF.